The 16 T cell receptor beta chains below were found in one sample sequenced in a study of blood T cell repertoires in COVID-19. Method: immunoSEQ multiplex PCR; TCRdb's copy keeps in-frame clones and lacks some. The table lists a few hundred thousand clones, about 90% of them singletons. Sequences were obtained from PBMCs or T cells enriched from blood (not recorded which). The receptors originated from a man aged 40-55 years in a cohort exposed to, infected with or recovered from COVID-19 (not recorded which).

The V and J genes are TRBV14 and TRBJ2-6; D is ambiguous. Trimming shortened V by 4 bases and J by 1 base, and 2 bases separated the two germline ends. The CDR3 runs 13 residues. Germline loops: CDR1 SGHDN, CDR2 FVKESK. The CDR3: CASSPSGANVLTF. Written as DNA, the CDR3 is TGTGCCAGCAGCCCATCTGGGGCCAACGTCCTGACTTTC.

The rearrangement joins TRBV18 to TRBJ2-5, with D unclear. Germline loops: CDR1 KGHSH, CDR2 LQKENI. CDR3 length: 15 amino acids. V lost 1 base and J 5 bases, leaving 14 bases between the germline ends. CDR3 region: CASSPRESVRETQYF. In DNA form, the CDR3 reads TGTGCCAGCTCACCACGTGAGTCCGTCCGGGAGACCCAGTACTTC.

In DNA, the CDR3 is TGTGCCACCAGCAGCCGAGTGGGGGGGACTAATGAAAAACTGTTTTTT. Translated, it gives CATSSRVGGTNEKLFF. This sequence joins TRBV15 and TRBJ1-4; D perhaps matches TRBD1 (5 bases). The ends were cut back, 3 bases at V and 2 bases at J, with 13 bases in the middle. The CDR3 is made up of 16 amino acids. Germline V gene lookup returns CDR1 LNHNV and CDR2 YYDKDF (reference sequence).

The chain couples TRBV2 to TRBJ1-1; TRBD1 is a possible D gene (6 bases). From germline, CDR1 is SNHLY and CDR2 FYNNEI. Trimming pared 7 bases from V and 4 bases from J, leaving 16 bases between. The CDR3 length is 14 residues. This chain's CDR3 is CASKVQTDSTEAFF. Here the CDR3 DNA reads TGTGCCAGCAAAGTTCAGACGGACAGCACTGAAGCTTTCTTT.

The rearrangement links TRBV1 to TRBJ2-5; the table calls TRBD2, which could not be checked here. TRBV1 is a pseudogene. The CDR3 length is 15 residues. DNA of the CDR3: TGCACCAGCTTATCCTGGGCTAGCGGACAAGAGACCCAGTACTTC. Its protein is CTSLSWASGQETQYF.

The V call is TRBV10-2, the J call TRBJ2-7; maybe TRBD2 (7 bases). This CDR3 has 15 residues. Germline V gene sequence: CDR1 WSHSY, CDR2 SAAADI. Trimming took 8 bases from V and 0 from J, leaving 17 bases between them. The CDR3: CASVRVGGGSYEQYF. In nucleotides, the CDR3 is TGCGCCAGCGTCCGGGTGGGAGGGGGCTCCTACGAGCAGTACTTC.

This clone was seen only a few times. In DNA, the CDR3 is TGTGCCAGCAGCCAAGGACAGGGAGTAAACACCGGGGAGCTGTTTTTT. Amino acids: CASSQGQGVNTGELFF. This sequence joins TRBV7-3 and TRBJ2-2, with 8 bases lining up with TRBD1. The ends lost 5 bases at V and 2 bases at J; junction bases unmatched: 7. Per the germline V gene, CDR1 is SGHTA and CDR2 is FQGTGA. This CDR3 is 16 amino acids long.

V and J are TRBV6-2 or TRBV6-3 and TRBJ1-1; D remains ambiguous. This CDR3 comprises 13 residues. Germline V gives CDR1 MNHEY, CDR2 SVGEGT. Trimming shortened V by 2 bases and J by 5 bases, and 9 bases separated the two germline ends. The CDR3 DNA sequence: TGTGCCAGCAGTTACGGCAGCAGGACTGAAGCTTTCTTT. Translating gives CASSYGSRTEAFF.

The V call is TRBV11-3, the J call TRBJ2-2; D is uncertain. Germline values: CDR1 SGHNT, CDR2 YENEEA. CDR3 length: 12 amino acids. Trimming left V 5 bases short and J 7 bases short, with 8 bases between. DNA of the CDR3: TGTGCCAGCAGCCCTACCGGCGGGGAGCTGTTTTTT. This translates into CASSPTGGELFF.

In nucleotides, the CDR3 is TGTGCCAGCAGCTTAACCGGGACTAGCTCCTACGAGCAGTACTTC. Protein product: CASSLTGTSSYEQYF. J is TRBJ2-7 and V is TRBV7-2, with TRBD2 matching 8 bases. The CDR3 covers 15 residues. Germline CDR1 SGHTA, CDR2 FQGNSA. V lost 2 bases to trimming and J lost 0 bases; unmatched junction nucleotides: 3.

The chain uses TRBV19 and TRBJ2-7, with 10 bases identical to TRBD2. The junction had 5 bases not matched to a gene; V was cut back by 5 bases and J by 4 bases. Germline V CDR1 and CDR2: LNHDA, SQIVND (reference sequence). The CDR3 has 14 residues. CDR3: CASSRTSGRYEQYF. The CDR3 region has the DNA TGTGCCAGTAGTCGGACTAGCGGCAGATACGAGCAGTACTTC.

This chain joins TRBV6-4 and TRBJ2-1; possibly TRBD1 for D (5 bases). Germline V gives CDR1 MRHNA, CDR2 SNTAGT. The CDR3 is 15 residues long. The ends were cut back, 2 bases at V and 0 bases at J, with 8 bases in the middle. CDR3 sequence reads: CASSDGASSYNEQFF. Written as DNA, the CDR3 is TGTGCCAGCAGTGACGGGGCGAGCTCCTACAATGAGCAGTTCTTC.

V and J are TRBV6-5 and TRBJ2-7, with D possibly TRBD1 on 7 matching bases. Germline CDR1 is MNHEY and CDR2 is SVGAGI. V lost 8 bases, J lost 5 bases, and 13 bases lay in between. The CDR3 is made up of 12 amino acids. The CDR3 nucleotides read TGTGCCAGCGAGTCAGGGGGGAACGAGCAGTACTTC. Encoded protein: CASESGGNEQYF.

V gene TRBV7-8 combines with J gene TRBJ2-1; D is possibly TRBD2 (6 bases). CDR1 and CDR2 (germline): SGHVS, FQNEAQ. V shed 2 bases and J shed 2 bases, with 19 bases lying between them. The CDR3 is made up of 18 amino acids. The CDR3 loop reads CASSLRSGAAKPYNEQFF. DNA of the CDR3: TGTGCCAGCAGCTTACGGTCGGGAGCGGCGAAGCCCTACAATGAGCAGTTCTTC.

The gene calls are TRBV12-5 and TRBJ2-7, with 7 nucleotides matching TRBD1. Losses at the gene ends were 6 bases for V and 0 bases for J; bases not matched to a gene: 2. Germline V gives CDR1 LGHNT, CDR2 FRNRAP. The CDR3 has 13 amino acids. The DNA for the CDR3 is TGTGCTAGTGGGGACAGGAACTCCTACGAGCAGTACTTC. Translating gives CASGDRNSYEQYF.

The chain combines TRBV19 with TRBJ2-7; 10 nucleotides match TRBD2. Germline CDR1 reads LNHDA; CDR2 reads SQIVND (reference sequence). The CDR3 totals 15 residues. Unmatched junction bases numbered 9, after V lost 4 bases and J lost 6 bases. CDR3 amino acids: CASSNSLAGVVEQYF. CDR3 coding DNA: TGTGCCAGTAGTAATAGTCTAGCGGGAGTTGTCGAGCAGTACTTC.